The 22 T cell receptor beta chains below come from one sample, sequenced in a study of OX40 agonist ivuxolimab in advanced cancers. The assay was immunoSEQ multiplex PCR, and TCRdb's table has in-frame clones only and misses some. There are 90,000 to 100,000 clones in the sample; about 85% occur only once, and 3.5% to 4.5% lies in the top ten. The starting material was CD4+ or CD8+ T cells sorted from blood, obtained in a trial of the OX40 agonist ivuxolimab. The receptor source for this set is an adult with an advanced solid tumor such as melanoma, head and neck, liver or kidney cancer.

This chain links TRBV4-3 with TRBJ2-7, with TRBD1 identical over 8 bases. V lost 1 base to trimming and J lost 0 bases; unmatched junction nucleotides: 5. The CDR3 runs 16 residues. Germline CDR1 is LGHNA and CDR2 is YSLEER. CDR3 bases: TGCGCCAGCAGCCAAGGGACAGGGTTCAGCTCCTACGAGCAGTACTTC. It encodes CASSQGTGFSSYEQYF.

V gene TRBV7-3 combines with J gene TRBJ2-1; 7 bases agree with TRBD2. The ends lost 1 base at V and 2 bases at J; junction bases unmatched: 5. The CDR3 is made up of 16 amino acids. Germline CDR1 and CDR2: SGHTA and FQGTGA. CDR3 DNA: TGTGCCAGCAGCTTAAGCGGGAGTTTCACCTACAATGAGCAGTTCTTC. Protein: CASSLSGSFTYNEQFF. The full variable domain, in which reference TRBV7-3 and TRBJ2-1 provide the parts outside the CDR3, is GAGVSQTPSNKVTEKGKYVELRCDPISGHTALYWYRQSLGQGPEFLIYFQGTGAADDSGLPNDRFFAVRPEGSVSTLKIQRTERGDSAVYLCASSLSGSFTYNEQFFGPGTRLTVL.

The rearrangement links TRBV30 to TRBJ2-4, with D perhaps TRBD1 (5 bases). The germline gives CDR1 GTSNPN, CDR2 SVGIG (reference sequence). V was shortened by 1 base and J by 4 bases, with 14 bases between the two germline ends. This CDR3 spans 15 amino acids. For the CDR3, the DNA is TGTGCCTGGAGTGGACTTAAGACAGAGAAAAACATTCAGTACTTC. Translation gives CAWSGLKTEKNIQYF.

The V call is TRBV6-4, the J call TRBJ2-1; D possibly corresponds to TRBD2 (6 bases). V was clipped by 8 bases and J by 5 bases, with 13 bases between them. The CDR3 length is 13 residues. CDR1 is MRHNA, CDR2 SNTAGT, per germline. The CDR3 DNA reads TGTGCCAGCGCATCGGGGGAAAACAATGAGCAGTTCTTC. Protein: CASASGENNEQFF.

The chain uses TRBV6-1 and TRBJ2-1, with 9 nucleotides matching TRBD2. This CDR3 region has 15 residues. J gave up 7 bases and V 6 bases, and 10 bases lay outside the gene matches. Per germline, CDR1 MNHNS and CDR2 SASEGT. CDR3 sequence reads: CASSALAGGPNEQFF. The CDR3 coding sequence is TGTGCCAGCAGCGCCCTGGCGGGAGGGCCGAATGAGCAGTTCTTC.

The chain combines TRBV28 with TRBJ2-1; D assignment may be TRBD1 or TRBD2 (5 bases each). The CDR3 has 13 residues. Germline V gene data show CDR1 as MDHEN and CDR2 as SYDVKM. The germline V and J ends were trimmed by 6 bases and 9 bases, with 15 bases remaining between them. CDR3 amino acids: CASSTRRGVEQFF. The CDR3 bases are TGTGCCAGCAGCACTAGAAGGGGTGTTGAGCAGTTCTTC.

CDR3 DNA sequence: TGTGCCAGCAGCCAAGGGGGCACTTTCAATGAGCAGTTCTTC. Translated, it gives CASSQGGTFNEQFF. The rearrangement uses TRBV14 and TRBJ2-1, with D perhaps matching TRBD1 (5 bases). CDR3 length equals 14 residues. Trimming removed 1 base at V and 6 bases at J, with 10 bases between. Germline V gives CDR1 SGHDN, CDR2 FVKESK.

This chain joins TRBV5-4 and TRBJ1-3; a weak D match, TRBD1 (5 bases). The length of the CDR3 is 14 residues. The germline V gene has CDR1 SGHNT and CDR2 YYREEE (reference sequence). V lost 0 bases and J lost 4, with 8 bases in between. CDR3 region: CASSLAGSGNTIYF. In DNA, the CDR3 is TGTGCCAGCAGCTTGGCAGGGTCAGGAAACACCATATATTTT.

The V and J genes are TRBV4-2 and TRBJ2-2; 10 nucleotides line up with TRBD1. The CDR3 is 15 amino acids. Trimming took 5 bases from V and 5 from J; bases not matched to a gene: 5. CDR1 and CDR2 (germline): LGHNA, YNFKEQ. DNA of the CDR3: TGTGCCAGCAGCTCCCCGGGACAGGGGACCGGGGAGCTGTTTTTT. As protein: CASSSPGQGTGELFF.

The chain has TRBV11-2 and TRBJ1-3, with 7 bases identical to TRBD1. V was pared by 5 bases and J by 4 bases, with 8 bases of the junction left unmatched. This CDR3 spans 15 amino acids. CDR1 is SGHAT and CDR2 is FQNNGV in the germline V gene. The CDR3, as DNA: TGTGCCAGCAGCCGACAGGGTATCTCCGGAAACACCATATATTTT. This encodes CASSRQGISGNTIYF.

V and J are TRBV10-2 and TRBJ2-5; 8 bases map to TRBD2. The CDR3 is 15 amino acids. CDR1 is WSHSY and CDR2 is SAAADI in the germline V gene. The V gene end was trimmed by 3 bases and the J gene end by 6 bases; junction bases not matched to a gene: 9. CDR3 region: CASSDLAGSEKTQYF. The CDR3 coding sequence is TGCGCCAGCAGTGATCTAGCGGGCAGTGAAAAGACCCAGTACTTC.

This chain joins TRBV7-9 and TRBJ2-1; possibly TRBD2 for D (6 bases). With 8 bases removed from V and 5 bases from J, the gap between germline ends came to 19 bases. In germline, CDR1 is SEHNR, CDR2 FQNEAQ (reference sequence). The CDR3 consists of 15 residues. CDR3 DNA sequence: TGTGCCAGCCCTAAGCCGGGACTCACAGACAATGAGCAGTTCTTC. This encodes CASPKPGLTDNEQFF.

J is TRBJ1-1 and V is TRBV7-2; D is uncertain. This CDR3 comprises 13 residues. Germline V gene lookup returns CDR1 SGHTA and CDR2 FQGNSA. Trimming took off 2 bases at V and 0 bases at J, with 4 bases between the two ends. This CDR3 is CASSLQVNTEAFF. The CDR3 DNA follows: TGTGCCAGCAGCTTACAGGTGAACACTGAAGCTTTCTTT.

This clone was found once. Here the CDR3 DNA reads TGTGCCATCAGTGATTCCATAATTAGCGGGAGGTATCGCGAGCAGTACTTC. As protein: CAISDSIISGRYREQYF. The V and J genes are TRBV10-3 and TRBJ2-7; 10 bases map to TRBD2. With V trimmed by 3 bases and J by 6 bases, 14 bases remained unmatched. This CDR3 has 17 amino acids. From germline, CDR1 is ENHRY and CDR2 SYGVKD.

The chain has TRBV6-1 and TRBJ2-3; 13 nucleotides agree with TRBD2. V lost 5 bases and J lost 3; bases outside the gene matches: 2. CDR3 length: 15 residues. The germline CDR1 and CDR2 sequences are MNHNS and SASEGT. The CDR3 reads CASSRLAGGTDTQYF. Here the CDR3 DNA reads TGTGCCAGCAGTCGACTAGCGGGAGGTACAGATACGCAGTATTTT.

The V gene is TRBV5-6, the J gene TRBJ2-3; 7 bases are a match to TRBD1. V shed 6 bases, J shed 6 bases, and the junction held 4 bases outside the gene matches. The CDR3 totals 12 residues. Germline loops: CDR1 SGHDT, CDR2 YYEEEE. CDR3 in DNA: TGTGCCAGCACGCTAGGGGGCGATACGCAGTATTTT. Translated, it gives CASTLGGDTQYF.

There are a few counts of this clone. The gene calls are TRBV28 and TRBJ2-7, with 10 bases that match TRBD2. The germline gives CDR1 MDHEN, CDR2 SYDVKM. The V gene end was trimmed by 3 bases and the J gene end by 7 bases; junction bases not matched to a gene: 12. This CDR3 is built from 16 residues. CDR3 amino acids: CASSLLSSGSFGEQYF. CDR3 DNA sequence: TGTGCCAGCAGTTTGCTCTCTAGCGGGAGTTTCGGAGAGCAGTACTTC.

The rearrangement joins TRBV14 to TRBJ1-6; a possible D gene is TRBD1 (5 bases). The CDR3 runs 16 residues. Germline CDR1 SGHDN, CDR2 FVKESK. V dropped 1 base and J dropped 8 bases, with 15 bases sitting between them. The CDR3 coding sequence is TGTGCCAGCAGCCAAGTAAGGGCAGGGAAGGATTCACCCCTCCACTTT. The encoded protein is CASSQVRAGKDSPLHF.

This chain links TRBV2 with TRBJ2-3; D perhaps matches TRBD1 (6 bases). The CDR3 contains 14 residues. V was trimmed by 8 bases and J by 1 base, leaving 13 bases between them. From germline, CDR1 is SNHLY and CDR2 FYNNEI. CDR3 amino acids: CASFWDTGTDTQYF. CDR3 sequence (DNA): TGTGCCAGCTTCTGGGACACGGGCACAGATACGCAGTATTTT.

This clone was counted a few times. The genes are TRBV30 and TRBJ2-3; D not certain. V was cut by 0 bases and J by 4 bases, with 5 bases left in between. The CDR3 length is 12 residues. The germline V gene has CDR1 GTSNPN and CDR2 SVGIG (reference sequence). The chain's CDR3 is CAWSVQADTQYF. The CDR3, as DNA: TGTGCCTGGAGTGTACAAGCAGATACGCAGTATTTT. Combining the CDR3 with reference TRBV30 and TRBJ2-3 gives the whole variable domain SQTIHQWPATLVQPVGSPLSLECTVEGTSNPNLYWYRQAAGRGLQLLFYSVGIGQISSEVPQNLSASRPQDRQFILSSKKLLLSDSGFYLCAWSVQADTQYFGPGTRLTVL.

The rearrangement uses TRBV6-4 and TRBJ2-2; D gene ambiguous. This CDR3 has 14 amino acids. CDR1 and CDR2 from the germline V gene are MRHNA and SNTAGT. V lost 6 bases and J lost 2, with 10 bases in between. Here the CDR3 reads CASRTTPNTGELFF. CDR3 DNA sequence: TGTGCCAGCAGAACTACCCCAAACACCGGGGAGCTGTTTTTT.

The gene calls are TRBV11-3 and TRBJ2-1, with unresolved D. This CDR3 contains 14 residues. Trimming removed 0 bases at V and 4 bases at J, with 7 bases between. Germline CDR1 reads SGHNT; CDR2 reads YENEEA. CDR3: CASSLDLGYNEQFF. The DNA of the CDR3 is TGTGCCAGCAGCTTAGATTTAGGGTACAATGAGCAGTTCTTC.